This entry is about one TCR beta chain. Its antigen target is currently unknown. Per-nucleotide qualities are absent, and no much larger clonotype sits a single base away. Library method: the immunoSEQ multiplex PCR assay. TCRdb limited this immuneACCESS table to in-frame rearrangements with V and J called. A share of clones is missing; checked studies link under half to unresolved V genes, and the rest is unexplained. The sample table shows more than 2,500 clones, and approximately 90% are seen once. 6% to 7.5% of the sample rests with the top ten. The germline V gene gives CDR1 as MDHEN and CDR2 as SYDVKM. Ends trimmed: V by 5 bases, J by 2 bases; bases unmatched to a gene: 8. The CDR3, from cysteine to phenylalanine, totals 17 residues. The read is trimmed to its CDR3 DNA, 51 bases read in frame from base 1. These data come from a study of tumor T cells in aggressive B-cell lymphoma (dated by TCRdb to about 2017).

This sequence was found in an adult with diffuse large B cell lymphoma. The sequence joins TRBV28 to TRBJ2-7; 14 central nucleotides agree with TRBD2. Input material: tumor tissue. The nucleotide sequence is TGTGCCAGCAGTAGACTAGCGGGAGGGCCAGGCCCCTACGAGCAGTACTTC. This is translated as CASSRLAGGPGPYEQYF.